This T cell receptor (beta chain) was retrieved from a study of cytomegalovirus exposure and HLA in healthy donors. CDR1 and CDR2 (germline): MNHEY, SVGAGI. J was trimmed by 2 bases and V by 7 bases; bases with no gene match: 5. The CDR3 loop spans 14 amino acids. Some clones are missing from TCRdb's copy, which holds only in-frame ones; the method was immunoSEQ multiplex PCR. The repertoire has about 54,000 clones, approximately 89% of them found once; the top ten carry approximately 8.4%. The chain combines TRBV6-5 with TRBJ1-2; 9 bases map to TRBD1. This sequence originates from a woman between 18 and 29 years old in good health and CMV-seropositive. Sequenced: PBMCs. The CDR3 sequence is CASKPGTGNYGYTF. Here the CDR3 DNA reads TGTGCCAGCAAACCTGGGACAGGGAACTATGGCTACACCTTC.